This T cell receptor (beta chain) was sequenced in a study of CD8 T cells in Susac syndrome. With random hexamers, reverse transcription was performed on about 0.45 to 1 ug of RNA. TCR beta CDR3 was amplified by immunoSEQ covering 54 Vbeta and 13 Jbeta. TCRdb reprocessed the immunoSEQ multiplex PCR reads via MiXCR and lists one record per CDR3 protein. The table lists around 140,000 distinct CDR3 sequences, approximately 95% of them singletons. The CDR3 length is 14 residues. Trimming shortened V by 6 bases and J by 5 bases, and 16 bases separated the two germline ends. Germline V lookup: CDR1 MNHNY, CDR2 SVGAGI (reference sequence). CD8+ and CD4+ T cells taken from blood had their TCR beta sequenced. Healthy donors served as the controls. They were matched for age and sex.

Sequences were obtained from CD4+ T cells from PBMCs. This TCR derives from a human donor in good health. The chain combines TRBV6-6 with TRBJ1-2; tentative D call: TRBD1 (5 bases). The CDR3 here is CASRPTGTAYGYTF. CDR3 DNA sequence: TGTGCCAGCAGACCTACCGGGACTGCGTATGGCTACACCTTC.